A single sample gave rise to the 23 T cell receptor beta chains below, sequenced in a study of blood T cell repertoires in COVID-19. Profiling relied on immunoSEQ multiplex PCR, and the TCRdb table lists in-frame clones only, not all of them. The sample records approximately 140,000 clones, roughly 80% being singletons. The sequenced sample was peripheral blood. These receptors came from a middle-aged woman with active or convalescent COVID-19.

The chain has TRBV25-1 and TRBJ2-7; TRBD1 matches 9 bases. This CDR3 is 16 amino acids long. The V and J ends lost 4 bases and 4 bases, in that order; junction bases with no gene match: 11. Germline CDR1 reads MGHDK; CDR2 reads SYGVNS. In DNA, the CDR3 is TGTGCCAGCAGTGGAGGAGCGACGGGACAGGGTTACGAGCAGTACTTC. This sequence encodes CASSGGATGQGYEQYF.

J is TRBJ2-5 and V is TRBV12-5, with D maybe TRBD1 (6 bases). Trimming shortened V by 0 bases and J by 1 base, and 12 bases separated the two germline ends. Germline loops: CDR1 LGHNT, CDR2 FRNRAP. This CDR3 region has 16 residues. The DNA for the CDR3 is TGTGCTAGTGGTTTGGTACTTGGGGGCTCCCAAGAGACCCAGTACTTC. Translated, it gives CASGLVLGGSQETQYF.

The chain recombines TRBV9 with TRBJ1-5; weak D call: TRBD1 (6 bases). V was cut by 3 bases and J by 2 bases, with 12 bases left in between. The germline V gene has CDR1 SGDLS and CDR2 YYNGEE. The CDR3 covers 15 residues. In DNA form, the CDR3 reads TGTGCCAGCAGCGGGGGGCCGAGGGGCAATCAGCCCCAGCATTTT. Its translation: CASSGGPRGNQPQHF. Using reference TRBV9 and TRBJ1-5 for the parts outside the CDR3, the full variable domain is DSGVTQTPKHLITATGQRVTLRCSPRSGDLSVYWYQQSLDQGLQFLIQYYNGEERAKGNILERFSAQQFPDLHSELNLSSLELGDSALYFCASSGGPRGNQPQHFGDGTRLSIL.

CDR3 nucleotide sequence: TGTGCCAGCAGCTTGACCGGGACAGAGTACAATGAGCAGTTCTTC. Translation gives CASSLTGTEYNEQFF. V gene TRBV5-6 combines with J gene TRBJ2-1; TRBD1 matches at 7 bases. The CDR3 length is 15 residues. Germline V gene data show CDR1 as SGHDT and CDR2 as YYEEEE. J gave up 4 bases and V 1 base, and 5 bases lay outside the gene matches.

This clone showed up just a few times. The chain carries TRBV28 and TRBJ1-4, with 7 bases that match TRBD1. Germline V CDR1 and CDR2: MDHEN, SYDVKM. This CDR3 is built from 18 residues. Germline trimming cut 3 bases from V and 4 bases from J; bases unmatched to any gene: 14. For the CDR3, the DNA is TGTGCCAGCAGTTTTGTGCAGGGGGTGATCCGCCTTAATGAAAAACTGTTTTTT. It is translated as CASSFVQGVIRLNEKLFF.

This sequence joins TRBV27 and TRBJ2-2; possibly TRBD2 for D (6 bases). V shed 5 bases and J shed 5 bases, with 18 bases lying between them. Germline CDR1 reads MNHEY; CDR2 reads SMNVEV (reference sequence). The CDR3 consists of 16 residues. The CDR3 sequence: CASSRFPGVITGELFF. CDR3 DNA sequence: TGTGCCAGCAGTCGGTTCCCGGGAGTGATTACCGGGGAGCTGTTTTTT.

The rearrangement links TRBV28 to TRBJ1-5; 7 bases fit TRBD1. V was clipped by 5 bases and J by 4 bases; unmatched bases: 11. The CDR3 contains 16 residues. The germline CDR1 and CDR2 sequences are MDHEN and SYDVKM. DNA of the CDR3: TGTGCCAGCAGTGGGGTGGAGGGGGCAGGTAATCAGCCCCAGCATTTT. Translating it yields CASSGVEGAGNQPQHF.

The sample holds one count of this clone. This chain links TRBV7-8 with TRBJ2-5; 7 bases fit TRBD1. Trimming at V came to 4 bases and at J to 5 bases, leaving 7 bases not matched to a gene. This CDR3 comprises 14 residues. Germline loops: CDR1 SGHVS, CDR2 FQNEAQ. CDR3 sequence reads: CASSSTGPVETQYF. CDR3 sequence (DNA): TGTGCCAGCAGCTCGACAGGGCCGGTGGAGACCCAGTACTTC.

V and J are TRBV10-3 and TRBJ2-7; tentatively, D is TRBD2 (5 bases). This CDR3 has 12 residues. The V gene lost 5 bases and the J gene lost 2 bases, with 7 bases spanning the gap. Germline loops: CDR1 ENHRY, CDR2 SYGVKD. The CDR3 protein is CAISPGAYEQYF. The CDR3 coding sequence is TGTGCCATCAGTCCCGGGGCCTACGAGCAGTACTTC.

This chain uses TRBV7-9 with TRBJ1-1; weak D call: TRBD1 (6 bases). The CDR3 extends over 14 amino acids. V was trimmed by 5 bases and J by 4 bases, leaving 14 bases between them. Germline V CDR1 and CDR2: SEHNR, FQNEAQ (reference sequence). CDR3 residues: CASSPAGEVTEAFF. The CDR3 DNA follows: TGTGCCAGCAGCCCAGCAGGGGAAGTCACTGAAGCTTTCTTT.

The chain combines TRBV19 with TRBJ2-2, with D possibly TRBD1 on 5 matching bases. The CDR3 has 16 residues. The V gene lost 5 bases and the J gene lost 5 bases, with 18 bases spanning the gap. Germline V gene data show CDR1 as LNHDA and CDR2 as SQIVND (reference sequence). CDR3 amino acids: CASSLSGTGGTGELFF. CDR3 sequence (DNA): TGTGCCAGTAGTCTGTCTGGAACAGGTGGGACCGGGGAGCTGTTTTTT. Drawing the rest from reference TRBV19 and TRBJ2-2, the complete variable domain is DGGITQSPKYLFRKEGQNVTLSCEQNLNHDAMYWYRQDPGQGLRLIYYSQIVNDFQKGDIAEGYSVSREKKESFPLTVTSAQKNPTAFYLCASSLSGTGGTGELFFGEGSRLTVL.

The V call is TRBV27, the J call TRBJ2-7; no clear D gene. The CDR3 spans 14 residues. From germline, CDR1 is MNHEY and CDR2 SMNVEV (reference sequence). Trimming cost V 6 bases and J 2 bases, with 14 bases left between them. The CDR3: CASSELSPPYEQYF. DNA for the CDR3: TGTGCCAGCAGCGAGTTGTCTCCCCCCTACGAGCAGTACTTC.

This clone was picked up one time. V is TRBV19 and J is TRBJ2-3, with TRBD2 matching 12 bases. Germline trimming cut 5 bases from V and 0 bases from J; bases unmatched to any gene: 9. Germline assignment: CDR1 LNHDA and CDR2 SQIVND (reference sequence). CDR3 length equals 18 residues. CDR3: CASSSSGGAGSSTDTQYF. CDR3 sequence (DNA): TGTGCCAGTAGTTCTAGCGGGGGGGCCGGTAGTAGCACAGATACGCAGTATTTT.

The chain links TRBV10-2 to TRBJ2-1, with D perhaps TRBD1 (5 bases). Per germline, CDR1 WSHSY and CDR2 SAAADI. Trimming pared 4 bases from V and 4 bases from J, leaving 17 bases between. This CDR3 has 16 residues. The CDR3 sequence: CASSVEDPTVYNEQFF. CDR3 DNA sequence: TGCGCCAGCAGTGTAGAAGATCCGACAGTTTACAATGAGCAGTTCTTC.

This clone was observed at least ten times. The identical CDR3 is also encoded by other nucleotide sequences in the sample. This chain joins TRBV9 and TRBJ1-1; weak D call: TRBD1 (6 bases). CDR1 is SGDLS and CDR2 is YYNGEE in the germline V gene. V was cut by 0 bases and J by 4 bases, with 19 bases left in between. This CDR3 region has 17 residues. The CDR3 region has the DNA TGTGCCAGCAGCGTAGGTCTGGGGGGGGCAGTAGGCACTGAAGCTTTCTTT. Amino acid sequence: CASSVGLGGAVGTEAFF.

CDR3 loop: CASSNTGLAGGGNNEQFF. The CDR3 nucleotides read TGTGCCAGCAGCAACACCGGACTAGCGGGGGGAGGTAACAATGAGCAGTTCTTC. The chain joins TRBV7-2 to TRBJ2-1, with 14 bases lining up with TRBD2. Germline V gene sequence: CDR1 SGHTA, CDR2 FQGNSA. V was pared by 5 bases and J by 5 bases, with 11 bases of the junction left unmatched. CDR3 length: 18 residues. Drawing the rest from reference TRBV7-2 and TRBJ2-1, the complete variable domain is GAGVSQSPSNKVTEKGKDVELRCDPISGHTALYWYRQSLGQGLEFLIYFQGNSAPDKSGLPSDRFSAERTGGSVSTLTIQRTQQEDSAVYLCASSNTGLAGGGNNEQFFGPGTRLTVL.

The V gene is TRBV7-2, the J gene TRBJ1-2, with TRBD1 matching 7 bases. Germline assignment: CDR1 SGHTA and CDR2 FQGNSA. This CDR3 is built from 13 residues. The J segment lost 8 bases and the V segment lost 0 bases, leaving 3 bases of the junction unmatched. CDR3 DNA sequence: TGTGCCAGCAGCTTAGCAGGGGGCCTAGGCTACACCTTC. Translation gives CASSLAGGLGYTF.

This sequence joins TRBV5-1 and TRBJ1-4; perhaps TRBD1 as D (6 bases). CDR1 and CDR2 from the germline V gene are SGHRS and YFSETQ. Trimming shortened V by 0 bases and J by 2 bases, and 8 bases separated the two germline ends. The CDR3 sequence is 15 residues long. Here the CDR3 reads CASSLGGQTNEKLFF. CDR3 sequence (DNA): TGCGCCAGCAGCTTGGGGGGGCAGACTAATGAAAAACTGTTTTTT. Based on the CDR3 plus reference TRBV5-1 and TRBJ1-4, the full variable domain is KAGVTQTPRYLIKTRGQQVTLSCSPISGHRSVSWYQQTPGQGLQFLFEYFSETQRNKGNFPGRFSGRQFSNSRSEMNVSTLELGDSALYLCASSLGGQTNEKLFFGSGTQLSVL.

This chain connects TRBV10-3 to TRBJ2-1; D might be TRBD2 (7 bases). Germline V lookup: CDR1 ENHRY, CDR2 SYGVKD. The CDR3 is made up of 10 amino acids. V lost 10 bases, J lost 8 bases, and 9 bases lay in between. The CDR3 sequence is CATGGHEQFF. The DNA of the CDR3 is TGTGCCACCGGGGGGCATGAGCAGTTCTTC.

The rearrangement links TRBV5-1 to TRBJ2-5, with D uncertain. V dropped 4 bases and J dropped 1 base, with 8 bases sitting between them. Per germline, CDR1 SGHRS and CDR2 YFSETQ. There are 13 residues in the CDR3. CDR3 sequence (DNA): TGCGCCAGCAGCCTTAGTCCCCAAGAGACCCAGTACTTC. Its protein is CASSLSPQETQYF.

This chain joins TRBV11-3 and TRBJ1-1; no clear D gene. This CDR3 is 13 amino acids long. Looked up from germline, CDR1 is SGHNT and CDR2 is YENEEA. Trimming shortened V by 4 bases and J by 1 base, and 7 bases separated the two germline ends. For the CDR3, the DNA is TGTGCCAGCAGCTCCCTTCCGAACACTGAAGCTTTCTTT. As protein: CASSSLPNTEAFF.

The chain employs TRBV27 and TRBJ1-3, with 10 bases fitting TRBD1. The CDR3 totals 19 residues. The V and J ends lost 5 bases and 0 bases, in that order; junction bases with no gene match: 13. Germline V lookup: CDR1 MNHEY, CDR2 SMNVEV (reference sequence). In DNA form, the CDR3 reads TGTGCCAGCAGTCCGGGGACAGGGGCCATACACTACTCTGGAAACACCATATATTTT. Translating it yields CASSPGTGAIHYSGNTIYF.

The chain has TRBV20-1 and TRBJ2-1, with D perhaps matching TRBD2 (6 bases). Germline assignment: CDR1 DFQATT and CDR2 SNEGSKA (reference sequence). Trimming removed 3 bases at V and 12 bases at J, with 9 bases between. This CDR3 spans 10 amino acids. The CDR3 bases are TGCAGTGCTAGGCGGGGTCGGCAGTTCTTC. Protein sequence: CSARRGRQFF.